This T cell receptor (beta chain) was sequenced for a study of cytomegalovirus exposure and HLA in healthy donors. The CDR3 is 16 amino acids. Germline CDR1 reads SNHLY; CDR2 reads FYNNEI. The V segment lost 3 bases and the J segment 3 bases; nucleotides outside the gene matches: 8. The PCR used 60 Vbeta and 13 Jbeta primers. Here immunoSEQ multiplex PCR was the method, and the copy in TCRdb shows in-frame clones only, minus some. The listing records about 160,000 clones. The chain joins TRBV2 to TRBJ2-7, with 10 bases aligning to TRBD1. The clonotype originates from a woman aged 60-75 years in good health and CMV-seronegative. Sequencing input: PBMCs. In DNA form, the CDR3 reads TGTGCCAGCAGTGAGGGAATAGGGACAGGGGTCTACGAGCAGTACTTC. Its translation is CASSEGIGTGVYEQYF.